What follows are 20 T cell receptor beta chains derived from one specimen sequenced in a study of graft-versus-host responses after intestinal transplantation. Data came from immunoSEQ multiplex PCR; TCRdb stores just in-frame clones and leaves some out. The repertoire has about 97,000 clones, more than 80% of them found once; the top ten carry 15% to 20%. The source material was PBMCs, sampled 453 days after intestinal transplant. These receptors originate from a human patient who received an intestinal transplant, so some T cells may come from the graft donor.

This clone has just one count. This chain connects TRBV5-4 to TRBJ2-5, with D perhaps TRBD1 or TRBD2 (5 bases each). Trimming removed 4 bases from V and 1 base from J, with 14 bases in between. The CDR3 totals 15 residues. In germline, CDR1 is SGHNT, CDR2 YYREEE (reference sequence). As DNA, the CDR3 is TGTGCCAGCAGCAGGGACCGACTAAGCCAAGAGACCCAGTACTTC. Translating it yields CASSRDRLSQETQYF. The full variable domain, rest sourced from reference TRBV5-4 and TRBJ2-5, is ETGVTQSPTHLIKTRGQQVTLRCSSQSGHNTVSWYQQALGQGPQFIFQYYREEENGRGNFPPRFSGLQFPNYSSELNVNALELDDSALYLCASSRDRLSQETQYFGPGTRLLVL.

This chain joins TRBV5-4 and TRBJ1-2; D is possibly TRBD1 (6 bases). The germline V gene encodes CDR1 SGHNT and CDR2 YYREEE (reference sequence). This CDR3 comprises 14 residues. The V end lost 4 bases, the J end lost 11 bases, and 21 bases lay between the germline ends. The CDR3 spells CASSPDSYGGGYTF. The CDR3 DNA follows: TGTGCCAGCAGCCCCGACAGTTACGGGGGCGGTTACACCTTC. Using reference TRBV5-4 and TRBJ1-2 for the parts outside the CDR3, the full variable domain is ETGVTQSPTHLIKTRGQQVTLRCSSQSGHNTVSWYQQALGQGPQFIFQYYREEENGRGNFPPRFSGLQFPNYSSELNVNALELDDSALYLCASSPDSYGGGYTFGSGTRLTVV.

The rearrangement uses TRBV6-4 and TRBJ2-5; 11 bases match TRBD2. CDR1 is MRHNA, CDR2 SNTAGT, per germline. With V trimmed by 4 bases and J by 5 bases, 6 bases remained unmatched. The CDR3 consists of 15 residues. CDR3 region: CASSVSGGAVETQYF. The CDR3 coding sequence is TGTGCCAGCAGTGTTAGCGGGGGGGCCGTCGAGACCCAGTACTTC.

The CDR3 protein is CASSPRNRGWETQYF. For the CDR3, the DNA is TGTGCCAGCTCACCACGGAACAGGGGGTGGGAGACCCAGTACTTC. The chain is built from TRBV18 and TRBJ2-5; 8 bases are shared with TRBD1. Trimming at V came to 1 base and at J to 5 bases, leaving 6 bases not matched to a gene. The CDR3 has 15 residues. Per germline, CDR1 KGHSH and CDR2 LQKENI.

The genes are TRBV19 and TRBJ1-5, with TRBD1 as a possible D gene (6 bases). Germline V gene data show CDR1 as LNHDA and CDR2 as SQIVND (reference sequence). This CDR3 spans 14 amino acids. Deletions cut 3 bases from V and 6 bases from J, with 12 bases between. The CDR3 region is CASSISGAGQPQHF. The CDR3 DNA sequence: TGTGCCAGTAGTATTTCAGGGGCCGGTCAGCCCCAGCATTTT.

The chain couples TRBV5-4 to TRBJ1-2, with D unclear. This CDR3 has 12 amino acids. With 1 base removed from V and 7 bases from J, the gap between germline ends came to 8 bases. In germline, CDR1 is SGHNT, CDR2 YYREEE (reference sequence). The CDR3 DNA reads TGTGCCAGCAGCTTGCGAGAGGCTGGCTACACCTTC. It encodes CASSLREAGYTF.

The chain employs TRBV19 and TRBJ2-7, with 8 nucleotides matching TRBD1. The CDR3 consists of 17 residues. The V gene end was trimmed by 3 bases and the J gene end by 2 bases; junction bases not matched to a gene: 12. The germline CDR1 and CDR2 sequences are LNHDA and SQIVND (reference sequence). CDR3 in amino acids: CASSIGLRNRGAYEQYF. In DNA form, the CDR3 reads TGTGCCAGTAGTATTGGCCTTCGGAACAGGGGGGCCTACGAGCAGTACTTC.

This chain links TRBV5-8 with TRBJ1-5; D is unresolved. This CDR3 is built from 14 residues. With 3 bases removed from V and 5 bases from J, the gap between germline ends came to 12 bases. Germline lookup yields CDR1 SGHTS and CDR2 YDEGEE. CDR3 region: CASSSDPAHQPQHF. The CDR3 DNA is TGTGCCAGCAGCTCCGACCCAGCCCATCAGCCCCAGCATTTT.

The chain has TRBV21-1 and TRBJ2-7. TRBV21-1 is classified as a pseudogene. The CDR3 contains 12 residues. The chain's CDR3 is CASSKEGNEQYF. DNA of the CDR3: TGTGCCAGCAGCAAAGAAGGGAACGAGCAGTACTTC.

The gene calls are TRBV7-2 and TRBJ1-4, with D uncertain. The germline V gene encodes CDR1 SGHTA and CDR2 FQGNSA. The CDR3 runs 11 residues. Trimming took off 6 bases at V and 7 bases at J, with 6 bases between the two ends. CDR3 nucleotides: TGTGCCAGCAGTAATACTGAAAAACTGTTTTTT. It translates to CASSNTEKLFF.

The chain recombines TRBV7-2 with TRBJ2-7; D could derive from TRBD1 or TRBD2 (6 bases each). The V end lost 1 base, the J end lost 2 bases, and 9 bases lay between the germline ends. The germline gives CDR1 SGHTA, CDR2 FQGNSA. The CDR3 is 14 residues long. CDR3 loop: CASSLGGATYEQYF. The CDR3 DNA is TGTGCCAGCAGCTTAGGGGGGGCTACCTACGAGCAGTACTTC.

The genes are TRBV2 and TRBJ1-6; D not certain. V was shortened by 6 bases and J by 7 bases, with 10 bases between the two germline ends. Germline V gives CDR1 SNHLY, CDR2 FYNNEI. This CDR3 comprises 13 residues. The CDR3 reads CASRKGVNSPLHF. The CDR3 DNA follows: TGTGCCAGCAGGAAGGGTGTCAATTCACCCCTCCACTTT.

V is TRBV7-9 and J is TRBJ1-6; D is unclear. The CDR3 is 15 residues long. Per germline, CDR1 SEHNR and CDR2 FQNEAQ (reference sequence). The ends were cut back, 5 bases at V and 10 bases at J, with 18 bases in the middle. As DNA, the CDR3 is TGTGCCAGCAGCCGACGAGGGCCCGGAGGGTCACCCCTCCACTTT. Its protein product is CASSRRGPGGSPLHF.

About this clone itself: This specimen includes other DNA sequences encoding the same CDR3. The rearrangement links TRBV7-2 to TRBJ2-3, with a possible D match to TRBD2 (5 bases). The germline V and J ends were trimmed by 1 base and 4 bases, with 6 bases remaining between them. The CDR3 covers 13 residues. Germline-derived CDR1 and CDR2 are SGHTA and FQGNSA. The CDR3 bases are TGTGCCAGCAGCTTAGGGGGAGCAGATACGCAGTATTTT. This sequence encodes CASSLGGADTQYF.

The CDR3 loop is CASSVAAGGGTGEQFF. CDR3 DNA sequence: TGTGCCAGCAGCGTAGCGGCGGGGGGAGGTACGGGTGAGCAGTTCTTC. The chain has TRBV9 and TRBJ2-1; TRBD2 matches 8 bases. CDR3 size: 16 residues. V lost 0 bases, J lost 9 bases, and 11 bases stayed unmatched. Germline lookup yields CDR1 SGDLS and CDR2 YYNGEE. Full variable domain (missing parts from reference TRBV9 and TRBJ2-1): DSGVTQTPKHLITATGQRVTLRCSPRSGDLSVYWYQQSLDQGLQFLIQYYNGEERAKGNILERFSAQQFPDLHSELNLSSLELGDSALYFCASSVAAGGGTGEQFFGPGTRLTVL.

This clone has just one count. The gene calls are TRBV19 and TRBJ1-1; D not resolved. This CDR3 has 14 amino acids. V was shortened by 2 bases and J by 2 bases, with 9 bases between the two germline ends. Germline-derived CDR1 and CDR2 are LNHDA and SQIVND (reference sequence). CDR3 DNA sequence: TGTGCCAGTAGTATAAACGGTTTTAACACTGAAGCTTTCTTT. This gives the protein CASSINGFNTEAFF.

The chain couples TRBV5-1 to TRBJ1-3; the D is unclear. Per the germline V gene, CDR1 is SGHRS and CDR2 is YFSETQ. The CDR3 covers 13 residues. Trimming took 2 bases from V and 1 from J, leaving 4 bases between them. Here the CDR3 reads CASSFASGNTIYF. CDR3 in DNA: TGCGCCAGCAGCTTTGCATCTGGAAACACCATATATTTT.

This clone was counted between two and nine times. This chain uses TRBV23-1 with TRBJ2-7, with D possibly matching TRBD1 (6 bases). TRBV23-1 belongs to the ORF category, with a function that is uncertain. The CDR3 consists of 16 residues. The germline V and J ends were trimmed by 1 base and 7 bases, with 20 bases remaining between them. Here the CDR3 reads CASSQWGRWRRREQYF. CDR3 DNA sequence: TGCGCCAGCAGTCAATGGGGGCGATGGCGGCGACGTGAGCAGTACTTC.

The rearrangement links TRBV5-4 to TRBJ2-5; D is undetermined. The CDR3 is 14 amino acids. Germline-derived CDR1 and CDR2 are SGHNT and YYREEE (reference sequence). The V and J ends lost 0 bases and 2 bases respectively, with 8 bases between them. CDR3 residues: CASSLETTQETQYF. The CDR3 DNA reads as TGTGCCAGCAGCTTGGAAACCACGCAAGAGACCCAGTACTTC.

The chain uses TRBV18 and TRBJ2-3, with TRBD1 matching 8 bases. Germline V gene data show CDR1 as KGHSH and CDR2 as LQKENI. This CDR3 comprises 15 residues. V lost 3 bases to trimming and J lost 2 bases; unmatched junction nucleotides: 4. The CDR3 nucleotides are TGTGCCAGCTCACCCGGACAGGGAACCACAGATACGCAGTATTTT. Its protein product is CASSPGQGTTDTQYF. The full variable domain, rest sourced from reference TRBV18 and TRBJ2-3, is NAGVMQNPRHLVRRRGQEARLRCSPMKGHSHVYWYRQLPEEGLKFMVYLQKENIIDESGMPKERFSAEFPKEGPSILRIQQVVRGDSAAYFCASSPGQGTTDTQYFGPGTRLTVL.